This is a list of T cell receptor beta chains from one sample in a study of OX40 agonist ivuxolimab in advanced cancers. Generated by immunoSEQ multiplex PCR, the TCRdb table keeps only in-frame clones and is missing some. The sample includes 71,000 or so clones, 93% of them seen just once. The sample was CD4+ or CD8+ T cells sorted from blood, taken in a trial of the OX40 agonist ivuxolimab. These receptor sequences come from an adult with an advanced solid tumor such as melanoma, head and neck, liver or kidney cancer. Both conserved end residues are part of each CDR3. D genes are given only for firm matches. Clone size is shown for a subset of rows, as once, few, many or a class of expanded clone.

clone size,V gene,J gene,CDR3 length,D gene,CDR3 protein,CDR3 DNA
-,TRBV5-6,TRBJ2-7,15,-,CASSLKERGSYEQYF,TGTGCCAGCAGCTTGAAGGAGCGCGGCTCCTACGAGCAGTACTTC
-,TRBV5-1,TRBJ2-1,14,-,CASSLAPQRGEQFF,TGCGCCAGCAGCTTGGCCCCCCAGCGAGGTGAGCAGTTCTTC
-,TRBV19,TRBJ1-5,13,-,CASSVEGNQPQHF,TGTGCCAGTAGTGTGGAGGGCAATCAGCCCCAGCATTTT
-,TRBV7-8,TRBJ2-7,12,-,CASSGGYYEQYF,TGTGCCAGCAGCGGGGGGTACTACGAGCAGTACTTC
-,TRBV4-1,TRBJ2-1,14,-,CASSTVSSYNEQFF,TGCGCCAGCAGCACGGTCAGCTCCTACAATGAGCAGTTCTTC
-,TRBV5-1,TRBJ2-5,13,-,CASSVDNQETQYF,TGCGCCAGCAGCGTCGACAACCAAGAGACCCAGTACTTC
-,TRBV9,TRBJ2-5,15,TRBD2,CASSVVGGIQETQYF,TGTGCCAGCAGCGTCGTGGGAGGGATCCAAGAGACCCAGTACTTC
-,TRBV4-3,TRBJ2-7,15,-,CASSQDYSPSYEQYF,TGCGCCAGCAGCCAAGATTATTCCCCCTCCTACGAGCAGTACTTC
-,TRBV18,TRBJ2-5,15,-,CASSPWRETQETQYF,TGTGCCAGCTCACCCTGGAGAGAGACTCAAGAGACCCAGTACTTC
-,TRBV4-1,TRBJ2-7,16,-,CASSQDQASAFYEQYF,TGCGCCAGCAGCCAAGACCAGGCTAGCGCGTTTTACGAGCAGTACTTC
-,TRBV2,TRBJ1-1,11,-,CASMGGTEAFF,TGTGCCAGCATGGGGGGCACTGAAGCTTTCTTT
-,TRBV4-1,TRBJ2-3,16,TRBD2,CASSQLAGGSADTQYF,TGCGCCAGCAGCCAGCTAGCGGGAGGTTCCGCAGATACGCAGTATTTT
-,TRBV19,TRBJ2-7,13,-,CASSRTPTYEQYF,TGTGCCAGTAGTAGGACACCCACCTACGAGCAGTACTTC
-,TRBV28,TRBJ2-2,15,-,CASSDRDLDTGELFF,TGTGCCAGCAGTGACCGGGACCTGGACACCGGGGAGCTGTTTTTT
-,TRBV27,TRBJ2-2,18,-,CASTPSGATVLNTGELFF,TGTGCCAGCACCCCCTCTGGTGCGACAGTCTTGAACACCGGGGAGCTGTTTTTT
-,TRBV7-9,TRBJ1-5,15,-,CASSLGFGENQPQHF,TGTGCCAGCAGCTTAGGATTCGGGGAGAATCAGCCCCAGCATTTT
-,TRBV6-6,TRBJ1-2,16,-,CASTLVMGGGVGGYTF,TGTGCCAGCACCTTAGTTATGGGTGGAGGGGTCGGTGGCTACACCTTC
-,TRBV9,TRBJ1-2,14,-,CASSVAGPNYGYTF,TGTGCCAGCAGCGTAGCGGGTCCTAACTATGGCTACACCTTC
-,TRBV7-7,TRBJ2-2,17,-,CASSFNSQQGGTGELFF,TGTGCTAGCAGCTTTAACTCACAACAGGGAGGTACCGGGGAGCTGTTTTTT
-,TRBV18,TRBJ1-5,13,-,CASSPGPNQPQHF,TGTGCCAGCTCACCAGGACCGAATCAGCCCCAGCATTTT
once,TRBV4-1,TRBJ2-2,14,-,CASSQRRNTGELFF,TGCGCCAGCAGCCAAAGGCGGAACACCGGGGAGCTGTTTTTT
-,TRBV2,TRBJ2-5,12,-,CASIGAKETQYF,TGTGCCAGCATAGGCGCGAAAGAGACCCAGTACTTC
-,TRBV5-6,TRBJ1-4,13,-,CASSWGPDRKLFF,TGTGCCAGCAGCTGGGGACCGGACCGAAAACTGTTTTTT
once,TRBV27,TRBJ1-1,15,-,CASKSFGFMNTEAFF,TGTGCCAGCAAGTCCTTCGGGTTCATGAACACTGAAGCTTTCTTT
-,TRBV21-1,TRBJ1-2,14,-,CASSDRTGEDGYTF,TGTGCCAGCAGCGATAGAACAGGGGAGGATGGCTACACCTTC
-,TRBV5-1,TRBJ1-1,15,-,CASSLEGSPHTEAFF,TGCGCCAGCAGCTTGGAGGGATCCCCGCACACTGAAGCTTTCTTT
-,TRBV7-9,TRBJ1-4,15,-,CASSLGTAGEEKLFF,TGTGCCAGCAGCTTAGGTACGGCAGGGGAGGAAAAACTGTTTTTT
-,TRBV2,TRBJ1-2,16,-,CASKGVDSVSNYGYTF,TGTGCCAGCAAGGGGGTTGATTCAGTTTCTAACTATGGCTACACCTTC
-,TRBV6-1,TRBJ2-2,16,-,CASSETRRANTGELFF,TGTGCCAGCAGTGAAACGAGGCGGGCGAACACCGGGGAGCTGTTTTTT
once,TRBV2,TRBJ2-1,14,-,CASIGREKYNEQFF,TGTGCCAGCATAGGCAGGGAGAAATACAATGAGCAGTTCTTC
once,TRBV19,TRBJ2-3,11,-,CASSISDTQYF,TGTGCCAGTAGTATTTCAGATACGCAGTATTTT
-,TRBV29-1,TRBJ2-1,15,TRBD2,CSANPSSGRRHEQFF,TGCAGCGCTAACCCATCTAGCGGGAGGAGACATGAGCAGTTCTTC
-,TRBV15,TRBJ1-5,13,-,CATSRGYGQPQHF,TGTGCCACCAGCAGGGGCTACGGCCAGCCCCAGCATTTT
-,TRBV11-2,TRBJ2-7,16,-,CASSLGFWDSTYEQYF,TGTGCCAGCAGCTTAGGGTTCTGGGACTCCACCTACGAGCAGTACTTC
-,TRBV11-2,TRBJ2-7,14,-,CASSFAGGSYEQYF,TGTGCCAGCAGCTTTGCAGGGGGGAGCTACGAGCAGTACTTC
-,TRBV7-6,TRBJ1-4,15,-,CASSLSGARNEKLFF,TGTGCCAGCAGCTTAAGCGGGGCACGGAATGAAAAACTGTTTTTT
-,TRBV15,TRBJ1-2,14,-,CATSRDQSNYGYTF,TGTGCCACCAGCAGAGATCAGAGTAACTATGGCTACACCTTC
-,TRBV9,TRBJ1-4,15,TRBD1,CASSVGRDSREKLFF,TGTGCCAGCAGCGTAGGCAGGGACAGTCGTGAAAAACTGTTTTTT
once,TRBV19,TRBJ2-1,13,-,CASSPAGYNEQFF,TGTGCCAGTAGTCCGGCCGGTTACAATGAGCAGTTCTTC
-,TRBV30,TRBJ1-3,14,TRBD1,CAWNPAGGGNTIYF,TGTGCCTGGAACCCTGCAGGGGGCGGGAACACCATATATTTT
-,TRBV18,TRBJ2-7,16,TRBD1,CASSPPSGRGTYEQYF,TGTGCCAGCTCACCACCTTCTGGCAGGGGGACCTACGAGCAGTACTTC
once,TRBV28,TRBJ2-7,14,-,CASSLLSVGHEQYF,TGTGCCAGCAGTTTATTGTCAGTAGGCCACGAGCAGTACTTC
-,TRBV29-1,TRBJ2-1,20,TRBD2,CSIPGTSGRAPLSSYNEQFF,TGCAGCATCCCCGGGACTAGCGGGAGGGCCCCTCTTAGCTCCTACAATGAGCAGTTCTTC
-,TRBV2,TRBJ2-1,15,TRBD2,CASSGTSRPNNEQFF,TGTGCCAGCAGTGGGACTAGCCGGCCCAACAATGAGCAGTTCTTC
once,TRBV29-1,TRBJ1-1,14,-,CSVVARSVWSEAFF,TGCAGCGTCGTTGCAAGGTCCGTCTGGTCTGAAGCTTTCTTT
once,TRBV30,TRBJ1-2,18,TRBD1,CAWSRIGDRGLTYYGYTF,TGTGCCTGGAGTCGTATAGGGGACAGGGGGCTAACTTACTATGGCTACACCTTC